This T cell receptor (beta chain) derives from a study of T cell responses to AZD1222 COVID-19 vaccine listed by TCRdb under 2021. The study in broad terms: A total of just over 230 trial participants underwent TCR sequencing, of whom nearly 210 had received two doses of AZD1222 and around 25 had received two doses of the MenACWY control vaccine. Enrollment into the trials was organized by age into subgroups of 18-55, 56-69 and 70-plus years, and those subgroups contained roughly 160, 29 and 62 TCR-sequenced participants, respectively.

A note on this clone: The specificity of this receptor is unknown. No quality values exist for individual bases; no much larger clone is one base distant.

Read against the paper, the sample's time point label means: about 28 days (+/-7) after the second vaccine dose. AZD1222 recipients with second doses at about 4 weeks or about 12 weeks were pooled, because spike-specific TCR depth and breadth did not differ between schedules. Vaccinee samples came from UK trials COV001 and COV002, including a single-blind randomized controlled phase 2/3 trial of AZD1222 (ChAdOx1 nCoV-19) in healthy adults. For TCRbeta chain sequencing, PBMC samples from trial participants were taken at day 0 and at day 28 after the second dose. The CDR3 regions of human TCRbeta chains were subjected to immunosequencing. For the original study's pipeline: Repertoire TCRs were matched against a reference library of SARS-CoV-2-specific TCRs generated with the MIRA antigen-specificity platform. Breadth was defined as the fraction of unique TCRs that were SARS-CoV-2-associated. Depth was defined as the fraction of total T cells that were SARS-CoV-2-associated. Each spike-specific TCR was assigned to its reactive spike region and to a CD4 or CD8 class using the MIRA data. Log10-transformed breadth and depth values were compared by one-way ANOVA with Sidak's multiple comparisons tests. Entries here come from immuneACCESS through TCRdb and include only in-frame sequences with V and J called. Some clones fail to appear in such tables; in the studies checked, an unresolved V gene covers under half of the shortfall, and the cause of the remainder is unknown. V and J calls and clone size are those listed in that table; D and trimming were worked out from the DNA. The sample table records 100,000 to 150,000 clones; roughly 90% of these occur just once. The ten largest clones take up 1% to 1.4% of the sample.

The V and J ends are trimmed by 7 bases and 1 base, leaving 16 bases between them. As encoded in the germline V gene (reference sequence), CDR1 is MNHEY while CDR2 is SMNVEV. The CDR3 goes from the cysteine to the phenylalanine over 15 residues. Of the read, only the CDR3 DNA is kept; its 45 bases are in frame from base 1. Here is what the overall study found, with its caveats: After two AZD1222 doses, spike-specific TCR breadth and depth were significantly higher than at day 0 and than in MenACWY recipients. Reportedly, close to half of the unique spike-specific TCRs recognized epitopes lying outside the regions that are mutated in the B.1.351 and B.1.1.7 variants. Most participants were white British and females outnumbered males, and the authors suggested that clonal diversity may have been underestimated. The 56-69-year group was small, and its depth increase did not reach significance, likely because of low power. Because no day 14 peak-response samples were available, repertoires were characterized only after the peak T cell response. The vaccine-associated CD4 TCRs covered the entire spike protein, and the dominant responses fell in regions 160-218 and 743-854. Only five to seven AZD1222 recipients were SARS-CoV-2 seropositive at baseline, limiting conclusions about previously exposed vaccinees.

The specimen comprised peripheral blood, sampled 28 days after the second AZD1222 dose. This sequence originates from an adult who received the AZD1222 COVID-19 vaccine. This chain is built from TRBV27 and TRBJ1-1; the D gene assignment is ambiguous. The CDR3: CASTSRNSANTEAFF. Here is the DNA: TGTGCCAGCACCAGCAGGAACAGCGCGAACACTGAAGCTTTCTTT.